This T cell receptor (beta chain) was obtained from a study of T cell repertoires in cytomegalovirus infection. This clonotype was observed a few times. Its antigen is unidentified. TCRdb analysed the reads with MiXCR anew, one entry per CDR3 protein. The sample contains about 830,000 distinct CDR3 sequences, 30% to 35% of which appear only once. Germline CDR1 is ENHRY and CDR2 is SYGVKD. The V and J ends lost 6 bases and 6 bases, in that order; junction bases with no gene match: 4. This CDR3 is built from 13 residues. V is TRBV10-3 and J is TRBJ2-7; TRBD1 matches 11 bases. The origin of this receptor is a human donor in good health (CMV status not recorded). Some clones in this sample may be carry-over from other donors' samples. The sample in question was cultured CD8+ T cells from PBMCs, obtained from culture after CMV antigen stimulation. The CDR3 loop is CAIRSDRGREQYF. CDR3 nucleotide sequence: TGTGCCATCAGATCGGACAGGGGGCGCGAGCAGTACTTC.